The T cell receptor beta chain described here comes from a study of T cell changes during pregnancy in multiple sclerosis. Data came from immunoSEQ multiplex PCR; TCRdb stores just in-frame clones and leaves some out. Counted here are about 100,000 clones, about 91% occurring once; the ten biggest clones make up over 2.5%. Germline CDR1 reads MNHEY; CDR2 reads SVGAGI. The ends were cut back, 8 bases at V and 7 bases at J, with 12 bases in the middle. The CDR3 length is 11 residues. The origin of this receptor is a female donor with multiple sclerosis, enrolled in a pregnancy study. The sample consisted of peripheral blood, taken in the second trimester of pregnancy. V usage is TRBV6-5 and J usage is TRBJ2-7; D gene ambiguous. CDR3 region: CASLGSGEQYF. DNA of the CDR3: TGTGCCAGCCTCGGGTCCGGTGAGCAGTACTTC.